This T cell receptor beta chain was retrieved from a study of blood T cell repertoires in COVID-19. This CDR3 is built from 20 residues. Trimming pared 1 base from V and 1 base from J, leaving 24 bases between. Germline CDR1 reads SGHRS; CDR2 reads YFSETQ. Data came from immunoSEQ multiplex PCR; TCRdb stores just in-frame clones and leaves some out. In the table there are about 270,000 clones, more than 85% of which are singletons. The TCR was taken from a man aged 35 to 55 who had been exposed to COVID-19. The sequenced material came from PBMCs or T cells enriched from blood (not recorded which). The chain couples TRBV5-1 to TRBJ2-1; D perhaps matches TRBD1 (5 bases). The CDR3 region is CASSLPSPMFRAGSYNEQFF. The CDR3 coding sequence is TGCGCCAGCAGCTTGCCGTCCCCCATGTTCAGGGCTGGATCCTACAATGAGCAGTTCTTC.